The source of this T cell receptor beta chain is a study of shared clonotypes between healthy human individuals. A note on this clone: Its antigen is unidentified. Other DNA sequences in this specimen translate into the identical CDR3.

Deletions cut 3 bases from V and 2 bases from J, with 7 bases between. CDR3 length: 13 amino acids. Germline CDR1 and CDR2: KGHSH and LQKENI. The table came from immunoSEQ multiplex PCR; TCRdb's copy has only in-frame clones and leaves some out. The repertoire consists of 2 million to 2.5 million clones, with 85% to 95% occurring once and the leading ten covering 0.13%. Study-wide results and limits: The study drew on few donors, limiting represented genetic and exposure-history diversity. Several donors held about 4.5% of naive CD4 clonotypes in common.

Donation came from healthy HIV-negative adults that had no recent acute infections or vaccinations. The rearrangement uses TRBV18 and TRBJ1-1, with a tentative D call TRBD1 (5 bases). Material for sequencing was naive CD4+ T cells sorted from blood. Documented subset: CD45RA+ positively selected. The source is a man younger than 35 in good health. DNA for the CDR3: TGTGCCAGCTCACCCACAGGCAACACTGAAGCTTTCTTT. Protein: CASSPTGNTEAFF.